The sequence of this T cell receptor (beta chain) was determined in a study of T cell repertoires in cytomegalovirus infection. Across the whole study: The authors relied on CMV epitopes, both recently identified HLA-C-restricted and well-studied HLA-B-restricted. Study conclusions and caveats: Cumulative frequency of public TCR beta families picked out carriers of CMV plus the relevant HLA.

MiXCR was run by TCRdb on the reads, yielding one entry per CDR3 protein. The data hold 650,000 to 850,000 distinct CDR3 sequences, with under 35% observed a single time. Germline CDR1 is SGHTA and CDR2 is FQGNSA. V was trimmed by 5 bases and J by 6 bases, leaving 13 bases between them. There are 14 residues in the CDR3. This clonotype was observed a few times. Its specificity is not known. The input for sequencing was cultured CD8+ T cells from PBMCs, taken from culture after CMV antigen stimulation. The sequence was collected from a human donor in good health (CMV status not recorded). Some clones in this sample may be carry-over from other donors' samples. The chain combines TRBV7-2 with TRBJ2-2; D uncertain. The CDR3 sequence: CASSPDPGPGELFF. For the CDR3, the DNA is TGTGCCAGCAGCCCCGACCCGGGCCCCGGGGAGCTGTTTTTT.